This T cell receptor (beta chain) was identified during a study of T cell repertoires in cytomegalovirus infection. A remark on this clonotype: Antigen: not known.

Study-wide results and limits: The ex vivo response showed dominance by HLA-C-restricted CMV-specific TCR beta clonotypes.

Germline loops: CDR1 MNHNS, CDR2 SASEGT. The V and J ends lost 1 base and 3 bases respectively, with 10 bases between them. CDR3 length: 15 residues. TCRdb re-analysed the reads in MiXCR, keeping a single row per CDR3 protein. The sample includes a few hundred thousand distinct CDR3 sequences, 29% seen only once; the top ten take 20%. The receptor was isolated from a human donor in good health (CMV status not recorded). Some clones in this sample may be carry-over from other donors' samples. Sequencing used cultured PBMCs, obtained from culture after CMV antigen stimulation. This chain joins TRBV6-1 and TRBJ1-5; D uncertain. CDR3 in amino acids: CASSEEHNPNQPQHF. Written as DNA, the CDR3 is TGTGCCAGCAGTGAAGAACATAATCCCAATCAGCCCCAGCATTTT.